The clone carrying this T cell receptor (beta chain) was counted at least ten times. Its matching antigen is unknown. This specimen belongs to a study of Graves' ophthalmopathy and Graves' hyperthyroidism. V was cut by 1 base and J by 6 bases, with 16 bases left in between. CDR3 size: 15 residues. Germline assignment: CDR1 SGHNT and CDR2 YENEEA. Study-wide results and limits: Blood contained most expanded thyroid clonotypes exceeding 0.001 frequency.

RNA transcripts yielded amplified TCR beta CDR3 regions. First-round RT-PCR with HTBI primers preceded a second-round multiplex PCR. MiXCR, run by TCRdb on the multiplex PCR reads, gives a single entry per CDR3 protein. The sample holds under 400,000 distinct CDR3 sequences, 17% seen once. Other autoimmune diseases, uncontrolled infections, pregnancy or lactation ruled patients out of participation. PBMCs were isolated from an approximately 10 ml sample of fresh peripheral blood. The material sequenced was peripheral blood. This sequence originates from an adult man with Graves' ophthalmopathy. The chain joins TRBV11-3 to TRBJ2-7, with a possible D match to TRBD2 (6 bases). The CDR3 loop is CASSLGQGGGFEQYF. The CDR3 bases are TGTGCCAGCAGCTTAGGGCAAGGCGGAGGGTTCGAGCAGTACTTC.